This T cell receptor (beta chain) came from a study of cytomegalovirus exposure and HLA in healthy donors. Study outcomes and limitations: Later analysis indicated greater clonal expansion among HLA-associated TCR beta chains than among equally common other chains. Prior analysis indicated that the majority of TCR beta V segments exhibited productivity approximately 87% or approximately 30% of the time.

Note on this clone: Its target is not known. Within the sample, other DNA sequences also encode this same CDR3.

PCR primers comprised 60 Vbeta and 13 Jbeta primers. Sequenced by immunoSEQ multiplex PCR; TCRdb stores in-frame clones only, minus some. The data show about 120,000 clones, 74% seen once. The sequence came from a middle-aged man in good health and CMV-seropositive. What was sequenced was PBMCs.

The CDR3 bases are TGCGCCAGCAGCTTGGAAGCTAGCGGACAAGAGACCCAGTACTTC. Encoded protein: CASSLEASGQETQYF. This rearrangement joins TRBV5-1 to TRBJ2-5; 7 bases are shared with TRBD2. CDR1 and CDR2 (germline): SGHRS, YFSETQ. The CDR3 is 15 amino acids. The trim removed 0 bases at V and 2 bases at J, leaving 4 bases unmatched.